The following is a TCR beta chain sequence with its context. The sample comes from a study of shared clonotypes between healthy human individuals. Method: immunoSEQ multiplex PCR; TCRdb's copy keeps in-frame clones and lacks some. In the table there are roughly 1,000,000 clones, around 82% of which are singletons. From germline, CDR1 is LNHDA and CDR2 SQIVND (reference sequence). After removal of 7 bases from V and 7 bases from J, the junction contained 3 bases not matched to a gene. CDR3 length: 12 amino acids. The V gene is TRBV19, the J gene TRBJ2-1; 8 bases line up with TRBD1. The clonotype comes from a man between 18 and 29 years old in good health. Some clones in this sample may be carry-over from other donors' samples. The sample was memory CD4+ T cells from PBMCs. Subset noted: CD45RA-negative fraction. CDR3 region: CASKTGENEQFF. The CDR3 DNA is TGTGCCAGTAAGACAGGGGAGAATGAGCAGTTCTTC. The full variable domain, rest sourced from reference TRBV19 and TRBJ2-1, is DGGITQSPKYLFRKEGQNVTLSCEQNLNHDAMYWYRQDPGQGLRLIYYSQIVNDFQKGDIAEGYSVSREKKESFPLTVTSAQKNPTAFYLCASKTGENEQFFGPGTRLTVL.